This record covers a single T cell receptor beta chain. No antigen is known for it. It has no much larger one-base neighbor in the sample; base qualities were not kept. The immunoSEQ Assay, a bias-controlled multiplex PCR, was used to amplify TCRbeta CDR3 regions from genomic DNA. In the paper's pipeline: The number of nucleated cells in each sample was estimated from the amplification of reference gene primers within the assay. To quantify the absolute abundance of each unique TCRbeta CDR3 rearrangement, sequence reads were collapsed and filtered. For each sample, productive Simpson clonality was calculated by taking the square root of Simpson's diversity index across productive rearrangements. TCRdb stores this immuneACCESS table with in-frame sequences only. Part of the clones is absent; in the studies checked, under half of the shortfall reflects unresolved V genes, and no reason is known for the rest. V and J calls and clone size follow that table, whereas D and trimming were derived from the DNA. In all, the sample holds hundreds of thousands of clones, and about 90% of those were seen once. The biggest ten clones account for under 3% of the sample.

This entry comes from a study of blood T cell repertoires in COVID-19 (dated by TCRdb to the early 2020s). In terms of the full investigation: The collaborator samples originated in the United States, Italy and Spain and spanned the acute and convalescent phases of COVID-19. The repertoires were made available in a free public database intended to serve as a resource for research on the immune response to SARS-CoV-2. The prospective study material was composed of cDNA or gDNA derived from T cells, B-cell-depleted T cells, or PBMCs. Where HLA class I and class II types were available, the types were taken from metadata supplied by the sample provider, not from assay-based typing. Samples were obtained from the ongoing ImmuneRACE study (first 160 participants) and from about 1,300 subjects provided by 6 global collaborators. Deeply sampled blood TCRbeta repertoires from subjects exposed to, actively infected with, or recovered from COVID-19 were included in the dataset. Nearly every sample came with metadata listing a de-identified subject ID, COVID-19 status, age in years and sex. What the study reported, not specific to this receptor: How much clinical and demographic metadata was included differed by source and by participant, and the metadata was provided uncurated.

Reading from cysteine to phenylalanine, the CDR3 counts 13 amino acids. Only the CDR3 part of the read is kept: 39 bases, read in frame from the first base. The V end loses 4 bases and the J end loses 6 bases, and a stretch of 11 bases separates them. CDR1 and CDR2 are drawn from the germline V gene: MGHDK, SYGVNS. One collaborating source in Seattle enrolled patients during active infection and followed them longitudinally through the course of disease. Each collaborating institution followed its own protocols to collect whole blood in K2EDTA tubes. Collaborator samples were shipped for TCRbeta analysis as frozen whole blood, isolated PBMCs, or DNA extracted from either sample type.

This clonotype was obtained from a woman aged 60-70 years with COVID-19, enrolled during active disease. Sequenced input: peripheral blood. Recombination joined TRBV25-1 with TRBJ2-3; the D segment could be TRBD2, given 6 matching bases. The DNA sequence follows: TGTGCCAGCAGTGGCGGGGCCCGGGATACGCAGTATTTT. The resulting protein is CASSGGARDTQYF.